The 18 T cell receptor beta chains presented below share a single source sample, sequenced in a study of T cells in Graves' hyperthyroidism and ophthalmopathy (dated by TCRdb to about 2019). Libraries were made using multiplex PCR. The sequencer was an Illumina HiSeq 2000. Amplification of TCR beta CDR3 regions was carried out from RNA transcripts. The first round of RT-PCR for the TCR CDR3 was performed with the HTBI primer set and the Qiagen OneStep RT-PCR kit. TCRdb cleaned the public reads at Q25 with fastp, built clones with MiXCR and kept in-frame beta chains. Each entry merges the rows of one CDR3 protein and shows their most common DNA and genes. Here the sample has some 620,000 distinct CDR3 sequences; about 16% occur a single time. The biggest ten clones account for 3% to 4.5% of the sample. Sample: blood. These receptors were obtained from a woman in her twenties or thirties with Graves' hyperthyroidism.

A few counts support this clonotype. CDR3: CSVSSSTDTQYF. The DNA for the CDR3 is TGCAGCGTCAGCAGCAGCACAGATACGCAGTATTTT. The V and J genes are TRBV29-1 and TRBJ2-3; D is uncertain. The V end lost 6 bases, the J end lost 0 bases, and 7 bases lay between the germline ends. This CDR3 contains 12 residues. Germline V gene sequence: CDR1 SQVTM, CDR2 ANQGSEA.

This clonotype was seen more than once but under ten times. The chain recombines TRBV4-1 with TRBJ2-5, with D hard to call. The CDR3 spans 16 residues. Between the trimmed V and J ends, which lost 2 bases and 0 bases, there was a span of 13 bases. The V gene's germline CDR1 is MGHRA and CDR2 YSYEKL. CDR3 sequence: CASSQRLAWDQETQYF. CDR3 nucleotide sequence: TGCGCCAGCAGCCAACGCCTGGCGTGGGACCAAGAGACCCAGTACTTC.

This clonotype occurred a few times. The chain employs TRBV6-2 or TRBV6-3 and TRBJ1-3; possible D gene TRBD1, 6 bases. This CDR3 comprises 14 residues. Per germline, CDR1 MNHEY and CDR2 SVGEGT. The V end lost 6 bases, the J end lost 2 bases, and 11 bases lay between the germline ends. Here the CDR3 reads CASSQGHTGNTIYF. For the CDR3, the DNA is TGTGCCAGCAGCCAGGGACATACTGGAAACACCATATATTTT.

The genes are TRBV20-1 and TRBJ1-4, with TRBD1 as a possible D gene (6 bases). Per the germline V gene, CDR1 is DFQATT and CDR2 is SNEGSKA (reference sequence). This CDR3 spans 14 amino acids. Trimming removed 0 bases at V and 8 bases at J, with 13 bases between. CDR3 sequence (DNA): TGCAGTGCTAGAGATGGCAGGGGAGAGGAAAAACTGTTTTTT. As protein: CSARDGRGEEKLFF.

The chain combines TRBV27 with TRBJ1-4; TRBD1 matches at 8 bases. This CDR3 region has 14 residues. From germline, CDR1 is MNHEY and CDR2 SMNVEV (reference sequence). Trimming removed 4 bases from V and 7 bases from J; junction bases left unmatched: 5. This CDR3 reads CASSYQGATEKLFF. The CDR3 bases are TGTGCCAGCAGTTACCAGGGGGCAACTGAAAAACTGTTTTTT.

This clonotype was observed a handful of times. The V and J genes are TRBV18 and TRBJ1-5; TRBD1 aligns across 7 bases. The CDR3 is made up of 14 amino acids. The germline V gene has CDR1 KGHSH and CDR2 LQKENI. V lost 3 bases, J lost 7 bases, and 6 bases stayed unmatched. The CDR3 here is CASSPSDRAQPQHF. The DNA of the CDR3 is TGTGCCAGCTCACCCTCAGACAGGGCACAGCCCCAGCATTTT.

This clonotype came up a few times. The chain employs TRBV20-1 and TRBJ1-2; 9 positions match TRBD1. The CDR3 runs 15 residues. Germline V gene data show CDR1 as DFQATT and CDR2 as SNEGSKA (reference sequence). CDR3 nucleotides: TGCAGAGCCCTCGGGACAGGGAGCAACTACTATGGCTACACCTTC. Translated, it gives CRALGTGSNYYGYTF.

This clonotype was seen a few times. The chain uses TRBV7-8 and TRBJ2-7; 9 bases fit TRBD2. The germline V gene has CDR1 SGHVS and CDR2 FQNEAQ. The CDR3 sequence is 13 residues long. With 8 bases clipped from V and 9 bases from J, the junction kept 11 bases outside the gene matches. CDR3: CASQLPAGGGQYF. DNA for the CDR3: TGTGCCAGCCAACTACCAGCGGGAGGAGGGCAGTACTTC.

This chain links TRBV12-3 or TRBV12-4 with TRBJ2-5; tentatively, D is TRBD1 or TRBD2 (5 bases each). V was shortened by 8 bases and J by 1 base, with 11 bases between the two germline ends. This CDR3 is built from 13 residues. The CDR3 sequence is CASGRDRQETQYF. For the CDR3, the DNA is TGTGCCAGCGGCAGGGACCGCCAAGAGACCCAGTACTTC.

This sequence joins TRBV27 and TRBJ2-3; D is perhaps TRBD1 or TRBD2 (5 bases each). The ends were cut back, 4 bases at V and 0 bases at J, with 14 bases in the middle. This CDR3 is 16 amino acids long. CDR1 is MNHEY, CDR2 SMNVEV, per germline (reference sequence). The CDR3: CASSSSKGPSTDTQYF. The CDR3 bases are TGTGCCAGCAGTTCCAGCAAGGGACCGAGCACAGATACGCAGTATTTT.

This clonotype was recorded at least ten times. The gene calls are TRBV20-1 and TRBJ2-7; 12 positions match TRBD2. Germline loops: CDR1 DFQATT, CDR2 SNEGSKA (reference sequence). V gave up 1 base and J gave up 3 bases; unmatched junction bases: 7. The CDR3 sequence is 16 residues long. Here the CDR3 DNA reads TGCAGTGCTAGAGCGCCCCTGACTAGCGGGAGCTACGAGCAGTACTTC. Translated, it gives CSARAPLTSGSYEQYF.

The chain couples TRBV11-2 to TRBJ2-2; no firm D call. The CDR3 spans 15 residues. The ends were cut back, 5 bases at V and 1 base at J, with 11 bases in the middle. CDR1 is SGHAT and CDR2 is FQNNGV in the germline V gene. The chain's CDR3 is CASSGLKGNTGELFF. DNA of the CDR3: TGTGCCAGCAGCGGTCTAAAGGGGAACACCGGGGAGCTGTTTTTT.

This clonotype was observed a handful of times. V and J are TRBV28 and TRBJ2-3; 15 nucleotides agree with TRBD2. V dropped 4 bases and J dropped 5; count of bases not matched to a gene: 4. The CDR3 runs 16 residues. CDR1 and CDR2 from the germline V gene are MDHEN and SYDVKM. This CDR3 is CASSYGTSGRIDTQYF. In DNA, the CDR3 is TGTGCCAGCAGTTACGGGACTAGCGGGAGGATAGATACGCAGTATTTT.

The CDR3 here is CASSLMEGGSPLHF. CDR3 bases: TGTGCCAGCAGCCTGATGGAAGGGGGTTCACCCCTCCACTTT. The chain recombines TRBV9 with TRBJ1-6, with a tentative D call TRBD1 (6 bases). Germline V CDR1 and CDR2: SGDLS, YYNGEE. This CDR3 has 14 amino acids. Trimming left V 4 bases short and J 9 bases short, with 14 bases between.

In this sample, this clonotype turned up many times. The CDR3 reads CATSDTGLDGTDTQYF. In DNA form, the CDR3 reads TGTGCCACCAGTGACACCGGACTAGACGGGACAGATACGCAGTATTTT. The gene calls are TRBV24-1 and TRBJ2-3; 7 bases map to TRBD2. The CDR3 runs 16 residues. V shed 4 bases and J 3 bases; nucleotides not matched to a gene: 9. The germline gives CDR1 KGHDR, CDR2 SFDVKD.

This clonotype was counted ten times or more. This chain joins TRBV12-3 or TRBV12-4 and TRBJ1-2, with TRBD1 as a possible D gene (5 bases). The CDR3 spans 15 residues. V shed 3 bases and J shed 5 bases, with 16 bases lying between them. The CDR3 protein is CASSFSTGRWYGYTF. The CDR3 DNA follows: TGTGCCAGCAGTTTCTCTACAGGTCGGTGGTATGGCTACACCTTC.

This clonotype was counted ten times or more. The chain is built from TRBV20-1 and TRBJ2-1, with TRBD2 identical over 9 bases. CDR3 size: 16 residues. The ends lost 1 base at V and 7 bases at J; junction bases unmatched: 11. Looked up from germline, CDR1 is DFQATT and CDR2 is SNEGSKA (reference sequence). The CDR3 sequence is CSARVAGARQRNEQFF. The CDR3 DNA reads TGCAGTGCTAGAGTAGCGGGAGCTCGCCAGAGGAATGAGCAGTTCTTC.

V is TRBV20-1 and J is TRBJ2-3, with 14 nucleotides matching TRBD2. J lost 1 base, V lost 5 bases, and 2 bases had no gene match. The germline gives CDR1 DFQATT, CDR2 SNEGSKA (reference sequence). The length of the CDR3 is 15 residues. The CDR3 is CSAPGLAGGTDTQYF. The CDR3 nucleotides are TGCAGTGCTCCGGGACTAGCGGGAGGCACAGATACGCAGTATTTT.